The entry below gives a single T cell receptor beta chain sequence along with its context. The data derive from a study of blood T cell repertoires in COVID-19. V was pared by 2 bases and J by 8 bases, with 5 bases of the junction left unmatched. Germline loops: CDR1 SGHNT, CDR2 YYREEE (reference sequence). The CDR3 has 15 residues. Sequencing was performed with immunoSEQ multiplex PCR; in TCRdb, only in-frame clones are kept and a portion is missing. The repertoire holds over 100,000 clones, with about 91% as singletons. The specimen was peripheral blood. The source is a man aged 45-60 years with acute or convalescent COVID-19. V gene TRBV5-4 combines with J gene TRBJ2-1; 12 bases align to TRBD2. The CDR3: CASSLRLAGADEQFF. In nucleotides, the CDR3 is TGTGCCAGCAGCTTAAGACTAGCGGGAGCGGATGAGCAGTTCTTC.